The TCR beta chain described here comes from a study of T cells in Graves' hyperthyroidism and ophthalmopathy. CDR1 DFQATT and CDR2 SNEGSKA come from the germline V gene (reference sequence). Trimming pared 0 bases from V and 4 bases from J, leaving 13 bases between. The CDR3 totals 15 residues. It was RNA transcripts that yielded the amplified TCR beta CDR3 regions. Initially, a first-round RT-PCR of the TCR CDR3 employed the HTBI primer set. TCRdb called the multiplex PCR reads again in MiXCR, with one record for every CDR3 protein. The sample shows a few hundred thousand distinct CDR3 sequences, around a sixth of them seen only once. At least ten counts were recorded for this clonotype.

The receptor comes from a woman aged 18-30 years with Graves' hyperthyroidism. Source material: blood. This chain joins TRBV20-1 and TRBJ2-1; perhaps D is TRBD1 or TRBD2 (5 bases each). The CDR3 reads CSARDGRDLYNEQFF. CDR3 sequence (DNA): TGCAGTGCTAGAGATGGTCGGGACCTATACAATGAGCAGTTCTTC.